Each of the 8 T cell receptor beta chains below was sequenced from the same sample in a study of blood T cell repertoires in COVID-19. Assay used: immunoSEQ multiplex PCR; TCRdb lists only in-frame clones, some missing. The table lists about 160,000 clones, about nine tenths of them singletons. The material sequenced was peripheral blood. These TCRs come from a man younger than 35 with acute or convalescent COVID-19.

This sequence joins TRBV6-5 and TRBJ1-5, with D hard to call. Trimming left V 7 bases short and J 0 bases short, with 10 bases between. Germline V gene lookup returns CDR1 MNHEY and CDR2 SVGAGI. The CDR3 totals 14 residues. In DNA form, the CDR3 reads TGTGCCAGCAAGGAGGATGCTAGCAATCAGCCCCAGCATTTT. The encoded protein is CASKEDASNQPQHF.

The chain has TRBV24-1 and TRBJ2-5; a possible D gene is TRBD2 (5 bases). The CDR3 spans 16 residues. V was trimmed by 4 bases and J by 3 bases, leaving 17 bases between them. Germline values: CDR1 KGHDR, CDR2 SFDVKD. This CDR3 is CATSDPNRTGKETQYF. The CDR3 DNA reads TGTGCCACCAGTGACCCGAATCGGACTGGGAAAGAGACCCAGTACTTC.

Turning to this clone: The sample contains more than one DNA sequence encoding this CDR3. The chain carries TRBV20-1 and TRBJ1-1; TRBD1 might be the D (6 bases). Trimming took 3 bases from V and 4 from J, leaving 6 bases between them. CDR3 length: 11 amino acids. Germline CDR1 is DFQATT and CDR2 is SNEGSKA (reference sequence). CDR3 nucleotides: TGCAGTGCTAGCAGGGGCACTGAAGCTTTCTTT. Encoded protein: CSASRGTEAFF.

The chain is built from TRBV5-4 and TRBJ1-1, with TRBD1 matching 9 bases. V trimming: 0 bases; J trimming: 6 bases; junction bases outside the gene matches: 15. The germline gives CDR1 SGHNT, CDR2 YYREEE (reference sequence). The length of the CDR3 is 18 residues. CDR3 region: CASSLEPDRGPLGAEAFF. DNA for the CDR3: TGTGCCAGCAGCTTGGAGCCGGACAGGGGCCCCCTTGGGGCTGAAGCTTTCTTT.

The chain employs TRBV19 and TRBJ2-2; D is possibly TRBD1 (6 bases). The CDR3 length is 13 residues. Germline V gene sequence: CDR1 LNHDA, CDR2 SQIVND (reference sequence). The V and J ends lost 9 bases and 0 bases respectively, with 8 bases between them. The CDR3 sequence: CASRTANTGELFF. The DNA of the CDR3 is TGTGCCAGCCGGACAGCGAACACCGGGGAGCTGTTTTTT.

The chain employs TRBV5-8 and TRBJ2-2, with 8 nucleotides matching TRBD1. The trim removed 3 bases at V and 5 bases at J, leaving 9 bases unmatched. This CDR3 has 16 amino acids. Germline V gene data show CDR1 as SGHTS and CDR2 as YDEGEE. The CDR3 protein is CASSSRTGRWTGELFF. The CDR3 region has the DNA TGTGCCAGCAGCTCTAGGACAGGGAGGTGGACCGGGGAGCTGTTTTTT.

The rearrangement uses TRBV6-6 and TRBJ2-2, with TRBD1 matching 8 bases. The germline V gene has CDR1 MNHNY and CDR2 SVGAGI (reference sequence). The trim removed 4 bases at V and 6 bases at J, leaving 4 bases unmatched. The length of the CDR3 is 14 residues. The CDR3 DNA is TGTGCCAGCAGTTTCGGACAGGGACCCGGGGAGCTGTTTTTT. It specifies CASSFGQGPGELFF.

The chain combines TRBV11-2 with TRBJ1-4; 10 nucleotides align to TRBD1. The CDR3 is 15 residues long. Germline CDR1 and CDR2: SGHAT and FQNNGV. Germline trimming cut 5 bases from V and 7 bases from J; bases unmatched to any gene: 7. In DNA, the CDR3 is TGTGCCAGCAGCCAATGGACAGGGGGAGGTGAAAAACTGTTTTTT. It codes for CASSQWTGGGEKLFF. Looking up the rest from reference TRBV11-2 and TRBJ1-4 gives the full variable domain: EAGVAQSPRYKIIEKRQSVAFWCNPISGHATLYWYQQILGQGPKLLIQFQNNGVVDDSQLPKDRFSAERLKGVDSTLKIQPAKLEDSAVYLCASSQWTGGGEKLFFGSGTQLSVL.